The entry that follows covers one T cell receptor (beta chain) sequence. Its antigen is currently unknown. CDR1 and CDR2 from the germline V gene are MNHNS and SASEGT. V was shortened by 7 bases and J by 0 bases, with 10 bases between the two germline ends. The CDR3 has 14 residues. This sample stems from a study of cytomegalovirus exposure and HLA in healthy donors. Study-wide results and limits: TCR beta V segments were, for the most part, productive about 87% or about 30% of the time in an earlier analysis. An observed cluster of highly shared sequence variants was recorded as a likely sequencing artifact. The study designated about 180 TCR beta chains cytomegalovirus-associated.

The PCR employed 60 Vbeta primers together with 13 Jbeta primers. The method was immunoSEQ multiplex PCR; TCRdb's version includes in-frame clones alone and lacks a portion of them. The sample has about 140,000 clones; about four fifths are singletons. This chain joins TRBV6-1 and TRBJ2-1; D is unclear. The sample was PBMCs. This sequence was found in a man younger than 45 in good health and CMV-seronegative. The CDR3: CASTITLSYNEQFF. The CDR3, as DNA: TGTGCCAGCACGATTACTCTCTCCTACAATGAGCAGTTCTTC.